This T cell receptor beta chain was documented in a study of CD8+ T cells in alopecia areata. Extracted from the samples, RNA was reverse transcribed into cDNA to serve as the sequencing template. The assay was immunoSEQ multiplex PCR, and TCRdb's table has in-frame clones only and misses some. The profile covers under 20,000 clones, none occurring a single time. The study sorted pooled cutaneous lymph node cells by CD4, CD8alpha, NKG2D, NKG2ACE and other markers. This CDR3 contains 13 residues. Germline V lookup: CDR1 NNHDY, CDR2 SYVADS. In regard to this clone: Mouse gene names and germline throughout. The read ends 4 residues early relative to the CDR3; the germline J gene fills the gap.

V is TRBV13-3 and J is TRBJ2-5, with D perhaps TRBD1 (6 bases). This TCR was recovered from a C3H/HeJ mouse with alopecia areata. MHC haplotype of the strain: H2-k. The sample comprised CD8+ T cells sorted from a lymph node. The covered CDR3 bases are TGTGCCAGCAGTGATGCAGGGGAAGAC. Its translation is CASSDAGED. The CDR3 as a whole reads CASSDAGEDTQYF.